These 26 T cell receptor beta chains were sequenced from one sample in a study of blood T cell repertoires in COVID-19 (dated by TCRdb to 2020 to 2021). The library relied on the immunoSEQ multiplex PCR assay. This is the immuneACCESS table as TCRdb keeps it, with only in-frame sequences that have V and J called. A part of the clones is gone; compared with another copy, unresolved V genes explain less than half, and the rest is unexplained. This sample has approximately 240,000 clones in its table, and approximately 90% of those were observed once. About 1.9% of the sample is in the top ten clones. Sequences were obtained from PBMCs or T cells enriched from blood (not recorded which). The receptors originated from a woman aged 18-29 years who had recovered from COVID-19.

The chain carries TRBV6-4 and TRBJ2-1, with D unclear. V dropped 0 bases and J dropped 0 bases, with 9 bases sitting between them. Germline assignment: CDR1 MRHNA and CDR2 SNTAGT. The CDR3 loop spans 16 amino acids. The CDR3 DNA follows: TGTGCCAGCAGTGACTCTTACGTGAGCTCCTACAATGAGCAGTTCTTC. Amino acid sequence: CASSDSYVSSYNEQFF.

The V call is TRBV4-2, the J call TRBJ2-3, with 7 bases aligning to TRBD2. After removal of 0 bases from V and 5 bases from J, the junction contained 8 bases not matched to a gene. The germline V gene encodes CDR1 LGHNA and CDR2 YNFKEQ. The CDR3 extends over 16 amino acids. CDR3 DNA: TGTGCCAGCAGCCAAGATTCCAGCGGGGAGAAAGATACGCAGTATTTT. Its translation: CASSQDSSGEKDTQYF.

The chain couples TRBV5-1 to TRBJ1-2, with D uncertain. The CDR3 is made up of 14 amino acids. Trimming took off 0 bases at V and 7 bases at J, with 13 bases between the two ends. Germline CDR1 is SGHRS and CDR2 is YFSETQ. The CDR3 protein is CASSLDGGYGGYTF. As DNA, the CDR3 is TGCGCCAGCAGCTTGGACGGAGGGTATGGTGGCTACACCTTC. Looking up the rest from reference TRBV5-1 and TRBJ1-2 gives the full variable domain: KAGVTQTPRYLIKTRGQQVTLSCSPISGHRSVSWYQQTPGQGLQFLFEYFSETQRNKGNFPGRFSGRQFSNSRSEMNVSTLELGDSALYLCASSLDGGYGGYTFGSGTRLTVV.

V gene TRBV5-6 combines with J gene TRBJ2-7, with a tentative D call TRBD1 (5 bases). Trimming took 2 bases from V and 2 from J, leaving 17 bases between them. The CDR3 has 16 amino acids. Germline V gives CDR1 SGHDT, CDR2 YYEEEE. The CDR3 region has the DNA TGTGCCAGCAGCTTAGATTACTCGACAGCGCCCTACGAGCAGTACTTC. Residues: CASSLDYSTAPYEQYF.

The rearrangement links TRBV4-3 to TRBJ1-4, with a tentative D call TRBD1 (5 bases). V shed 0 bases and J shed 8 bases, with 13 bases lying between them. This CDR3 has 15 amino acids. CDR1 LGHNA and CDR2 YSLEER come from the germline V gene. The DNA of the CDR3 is TGCGCCAGCAGCCAAGATGTGGGCAGGGAAGAAAAACTGTTTTTT. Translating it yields CASSQDVGREEKLFF.

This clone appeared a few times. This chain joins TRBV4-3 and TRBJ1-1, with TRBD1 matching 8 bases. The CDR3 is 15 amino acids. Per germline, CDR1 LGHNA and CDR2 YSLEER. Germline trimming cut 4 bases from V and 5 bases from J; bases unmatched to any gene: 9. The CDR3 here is CASSPGQGSRTEAFF. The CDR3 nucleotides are TGCGCCAGCAGCCCTGGACAGGGTTCGCGGACTGAAGCTTTCTTT.

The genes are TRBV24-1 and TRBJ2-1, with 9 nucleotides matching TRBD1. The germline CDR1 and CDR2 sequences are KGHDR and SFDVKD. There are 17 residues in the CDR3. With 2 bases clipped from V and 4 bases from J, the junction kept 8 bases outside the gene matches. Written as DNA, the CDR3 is TGTGCCACCAGTGATTCAAGGACAGGGGTGATTTACAATGAGCAGTTCTTC. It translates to CATSDSRTGVIYNEQFF.

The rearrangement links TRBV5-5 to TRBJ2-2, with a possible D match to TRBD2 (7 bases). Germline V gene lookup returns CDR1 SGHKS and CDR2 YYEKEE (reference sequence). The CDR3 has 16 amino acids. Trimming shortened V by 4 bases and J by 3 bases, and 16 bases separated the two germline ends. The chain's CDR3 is CASSHSGGQDTGELFF. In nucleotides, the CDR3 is TGTGCCAGCAGCCATTCCGGGGGGCAGGACACCGGGGAGCTGTTTTTT.

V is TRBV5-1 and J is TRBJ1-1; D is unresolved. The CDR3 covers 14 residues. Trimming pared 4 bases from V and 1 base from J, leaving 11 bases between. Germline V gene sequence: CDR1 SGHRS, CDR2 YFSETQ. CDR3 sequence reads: CASSGPGGNTEAFF. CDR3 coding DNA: TGCGCCAGCAGCGGTCCGGGAGGGAACACTGAAGCTTTCTTT.

The CDR3 spells CASRSIFGGRNQPQHF. CDR3 nucleotide sequence: TGTGCCAGTAGGTCGATCTTCGGCGGGCGCAATCAGCCCCAGCATTTT. The V call is TRBV19, the J call TRBJ1-5; no reliable D call. The germline V and J ends were trimmed by 6 bases and 2 bases, with 17 bases remaining between them. The CDR3 contains 16 residues. Germline values: CDR1 LNHDA, CDR2 SQIVND (reference sequence).

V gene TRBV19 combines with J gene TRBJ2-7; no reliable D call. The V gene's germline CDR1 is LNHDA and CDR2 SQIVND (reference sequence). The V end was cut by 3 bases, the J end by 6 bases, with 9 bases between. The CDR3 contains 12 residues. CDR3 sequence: CASSMGRSEQYF. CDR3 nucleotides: TGTGCCAGTAGTATGGGCAGGTCCGAGCAGTACTTC.

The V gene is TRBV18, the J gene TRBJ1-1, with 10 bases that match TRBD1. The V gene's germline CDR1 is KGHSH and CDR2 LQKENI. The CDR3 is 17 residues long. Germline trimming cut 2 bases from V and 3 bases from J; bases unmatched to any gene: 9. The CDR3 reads CASSPRSGQGSYTEAFF. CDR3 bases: TGTGCCAGCTCACCAAGGTCGGGACAGGGGTCGTACACTGAAGCTTTCTTT.

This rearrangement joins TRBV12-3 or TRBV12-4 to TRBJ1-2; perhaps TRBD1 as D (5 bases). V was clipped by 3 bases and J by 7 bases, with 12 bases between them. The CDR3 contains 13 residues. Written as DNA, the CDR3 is TGTGCCAGCAGTTTGTTGGGGCGAGGTGGCTACACCTTC. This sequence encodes CASSLLGRGGYTF.

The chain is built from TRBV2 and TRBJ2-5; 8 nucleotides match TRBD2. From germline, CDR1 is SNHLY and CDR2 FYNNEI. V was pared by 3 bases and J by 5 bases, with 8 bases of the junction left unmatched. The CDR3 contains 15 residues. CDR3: CASSEAGGALETQYF. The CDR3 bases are TGTGCCAGCAGTGAGGCCGGGGGGGCCCTGGAGACCCAGTACTTC.

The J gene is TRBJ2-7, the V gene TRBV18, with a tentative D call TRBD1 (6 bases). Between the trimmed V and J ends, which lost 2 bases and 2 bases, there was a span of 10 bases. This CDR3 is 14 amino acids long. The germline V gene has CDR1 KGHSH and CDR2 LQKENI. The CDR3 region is CASSPNEGAYEQYF. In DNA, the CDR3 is TGTGCCAGCTCACCAAATGAGGGGGCCTACGAGCAGTACTTC.

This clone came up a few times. The CDR3 nucleotides read TGCAGCGTTAGCGGCAATCTGAACACTGAAGCTTTCTTT. This codes for CSVSGNLNTEAFF. V is TRBV29-1 and J is TRBJ1-1, with no clear D. With 5 bases removed from V and 0 bases from J, the gap between germline ends came to 10 bases. Germline V gene data show CDR1 as SQVTM and CDR2 as ANQGSEA. The CDR3 is 13 amino acids.

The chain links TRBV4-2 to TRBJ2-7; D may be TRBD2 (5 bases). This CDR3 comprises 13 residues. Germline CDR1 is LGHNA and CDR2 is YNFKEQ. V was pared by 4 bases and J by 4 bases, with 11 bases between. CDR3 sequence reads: CASSPGGAYEQYF. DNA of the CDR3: TGTGCCAGCAGCCCAGGAGGAGCTTACGAGCAGTACTTC.

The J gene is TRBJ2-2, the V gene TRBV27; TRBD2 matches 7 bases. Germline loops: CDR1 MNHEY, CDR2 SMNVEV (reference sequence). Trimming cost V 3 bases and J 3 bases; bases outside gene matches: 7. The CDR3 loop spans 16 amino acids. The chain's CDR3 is CASSFKAGADTGELFF. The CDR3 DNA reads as TGTGCCAGCAGTTTTAAGGCGGGAGCAGACACCGGGGAGCTGTTTTTT.

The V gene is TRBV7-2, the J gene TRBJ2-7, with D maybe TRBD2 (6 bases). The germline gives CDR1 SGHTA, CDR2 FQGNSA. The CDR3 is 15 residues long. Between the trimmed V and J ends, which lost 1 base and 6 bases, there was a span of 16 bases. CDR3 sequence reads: CASSLVGFRGGEQYF. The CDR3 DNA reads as TGTGCCAGCAGCTTAGTAGGGTTCCGGGGAGGCGAGCAGTACTTC.

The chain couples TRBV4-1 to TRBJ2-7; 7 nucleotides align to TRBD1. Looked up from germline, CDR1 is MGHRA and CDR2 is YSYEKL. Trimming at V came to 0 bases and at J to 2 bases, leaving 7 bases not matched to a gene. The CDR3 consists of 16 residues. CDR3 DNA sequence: TGCGCCAGCAGCCAAGATCTGACAGGGAACACCTACGAGCAGTACTTC. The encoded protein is CASSQDLTGNTYEQYF.

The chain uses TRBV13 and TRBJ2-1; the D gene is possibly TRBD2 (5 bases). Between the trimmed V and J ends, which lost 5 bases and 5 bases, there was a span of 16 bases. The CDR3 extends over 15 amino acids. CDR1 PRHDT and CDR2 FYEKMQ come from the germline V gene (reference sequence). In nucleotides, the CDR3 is TGTGCCAGCAGCAGGCGACTAAAGACACACAATGAGCAGTTCTTC. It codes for CASSRRLKTHNEQFF.

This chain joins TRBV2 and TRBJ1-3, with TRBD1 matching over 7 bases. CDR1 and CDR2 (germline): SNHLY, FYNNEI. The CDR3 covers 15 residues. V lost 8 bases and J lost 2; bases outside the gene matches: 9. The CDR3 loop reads CASSVSGQAGNTIYF. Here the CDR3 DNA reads TGTGCCAGCTCTGTATCCGGACAGGCTGGAAACACCATATATTTT.

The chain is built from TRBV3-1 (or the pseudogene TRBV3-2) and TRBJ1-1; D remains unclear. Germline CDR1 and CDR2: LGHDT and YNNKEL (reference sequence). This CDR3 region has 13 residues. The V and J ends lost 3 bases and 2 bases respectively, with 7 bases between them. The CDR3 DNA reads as TGTGCCAGCAGCCAGAGGTTCAACACTGAAGCTTTCTTT. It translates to CASSQRFNTEAFF.

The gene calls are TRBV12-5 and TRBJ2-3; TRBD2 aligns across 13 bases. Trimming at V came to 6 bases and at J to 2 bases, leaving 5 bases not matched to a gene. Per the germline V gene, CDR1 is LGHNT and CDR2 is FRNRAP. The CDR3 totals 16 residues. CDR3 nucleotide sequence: TGTGCTAGTGGAACTACTAGCGGGGGGGCCACAGATACGCAGTATTTT. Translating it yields CASGTTSGGATDTQYF.

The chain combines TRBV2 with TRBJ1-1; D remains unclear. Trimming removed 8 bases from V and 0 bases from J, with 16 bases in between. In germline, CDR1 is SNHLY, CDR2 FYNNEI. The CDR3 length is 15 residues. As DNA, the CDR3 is TGTGCCAGCGTGAGTGAAAACCTAATGAACACTGAAGCTTTCTTT. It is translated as CASVSENLMNTEAFF.

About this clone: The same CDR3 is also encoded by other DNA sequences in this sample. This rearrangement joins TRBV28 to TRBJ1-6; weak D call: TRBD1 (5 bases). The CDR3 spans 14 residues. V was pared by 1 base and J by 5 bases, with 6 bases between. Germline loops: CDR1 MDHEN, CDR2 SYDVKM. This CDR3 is CASSLSGNNSPLHF. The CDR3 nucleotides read TGTGCCAGCAGTTTATCAGGGAATAATTCACCCCTCCACTTT.